These 14 T cell receptor beta chains originate from one sample sequenced in a study of blood T cell repertoires in COVID-19. The protocol was immunoSEQ multiplex PCR, while the TCRdb copy is restricted to in-frame clones and leaves out a portion. The table lists about 260,000 clones, around 89% of them singletons. Sequencing input: PBMCs or T cells enriched from blood (not recorded which). All receptors come from a middle-aged woman with acute COVID-19.

V gene TRBV25-1 combines with J gene TRBJ2-2; 7 nucleotides line up with TRBD2. The V gene end was trimmed by 0 bases and the J gene end by 1 base; junction bases not matched to a gene: 5. The CDR3 is 17 residues long. The germline V gene has CDR1 MGHDK and CDR2 SYGVNS. The CDR3 protein is CASSEYSPGGNTGELFF. The DNA for the CDR3 is TGTGCCAGCAGTGAATATAGCCCGGGAGGGAACACCGGGGAGCTGTTTTTT.

This clone was seen just once. This rearrangement joins TRBV24-1 to TRBJ2-3; 7 bases map to TRBD1. The junction had 3 bases not matched to a gene; V was cut back by 3 bases and J by 4 bases. Germline CDR1 KGHDR, CDR2 SFDVKD. CDR3 length equals 14 residues. The CDR3 spells CATSDLTGPDTQYF. CDR3 coding DNA: TGTGCCACCAGTGATCTGACAGGGCCAGATACGCAGTATTTT.

In regard to this clone: Because it lacks the conserved phenylalanine or tryptophan at the end, this CDR3 is likely a read error. The DNA is omitted, as the CDR3 cannot be located on it reliably, and the CDR3 follows TCRdb's listing. The genes are TRBV2 and TRBJ2-7; the D segment call TRBD1 is taken from the table without a DNA check. With termini counted, the CDR3 has 15 amino acids. CDR1 and CDR2 from the germline V gene are SNHLY and FYNNEI. The CDR3 loop reads CASSDAPGQGAGWGI.

J is TRBJ2-1 and V is TRBV18, with D maybe TRBD2 (5 bases). The V and J ends lost 3 bases and 4 bases respectively, with 10 bases between them. Germline V gene data show CDR1 as KGHSH and CDR2 as LQKENI. The CDR3 length is 14 residues. The CDR3 nucleotides are TGTGCCAGCTCACCCTCTTGGAGGTACAATGAGCAGTTCTTC. Translated: CASSPSWRYNEQFF.

The CDR3 is CASSEAIAQIATNEKLFF. The CDR3 DNA reads as TGTGCCAGCAGTGAAGCCATCGCCCAGATTGCAACTAATGAAAAACTGTTTTTT. The rearrangement links TRBV6-1 to TRBJ1-4, with D unresolved. Germline-derived CDR1 and CDR2 are MNHNS and SASEGT. Trimming left V 0 bases short and J 0 bases short, with 14 bases between. The CDR3 is 18 residues long.

The chain carries TRBV7-9 and TRBJ2-7; 7 nucleotides line up with TRBD1. The ends lost 7 bases at V and 5 bases at J; junction bases unmatched: 5. The CDR3 is 12 residues long. Looked up from germline, CDR1 is SEHNR and CDR2 is FQNEAQ (reference sequence). The CDR3, as DNA: TGTGCCAGCACGACACAGGGGAACGAGCAGTACTTC. Its protein is CASTTQGNEQYF.

This clone was seen a single time. The chain carries TRBV7-9 and TRBJ2-3, with TRBD1 matching over 10 bases. V lost 5 bases and J lost 6; bases outside the gene matches: 8. The CDR3 spans 15 residues. In germline, CDR1 is SEHNR, CDR2 FQNEAQ (reference sequence). CDR3 sequence (DNA): TGTGCCAGCAGCCCCCGGACAGGGGGTGCGGATACGCAGTATTTT. It translates to CASSPRTGGADTQYF.

The chain joins TRBV29-1 to TRBJ1-2, with D possibly TRBD1 on 5 matching bases. There are 14 residues in the CDR3. The germline CDR1 and CDR2 sequences are SQVTM and ANQGSEA. V was shortened by 6 bases and J by 1 base, with 15 bases between the two germline ends. DNA of the CDR3: TGCAGCGTAGACCGCCGTGACAGTAACTATGGCTACACCTTC. Translating it yields CSVDRRDSNYGYTF.

The chain recombines TRBV5-4 with TRBJ2-3; 7 bases map to TRBD2. Germline V lookup: CDR1 SGHNT, CDR2 YYREEE (reference sequence). V was clipped by 5 bases and J by 1 base; unmatched bases: 7. CDR3 length: 15 amino acids. The CDR3 DNA sequence: TGTGCCAGCAGTATTTTTGGGGGGGGCACAGATACGCAGTATTTT. Protein sequence: CASSIFGGGTDTQYF.

This clone appeared once. V usage is TRBV2 and J usage is TRBJ1-5, with D perhaps matching TRBD1 (5 bases). The length of the CDR3 is 16 residues. Trimming shortened V by 3 bases and J by 1 base, and 13 bases separated the two germline ends. CDR1 is SNHLY, CDR2 FYNNEI, per germline. In DNA form, the CDR3 reads TGTGCCAGCAGTGAGGGGGGTAAATGGAGCAATCAGCCCCAGCATTTT. Amino acids: CASSEGGKWSNQPQHF.

The V gene is TRBV7-9, the J gene TRBJ2-5; TRBD1 matches at 7 bases. There are 16 residues in the CDR3. The ends lost 5 bases at V and 4 bases at J; junction bases unmatched: 13. Germline V gene lookup returns CDR1 SEHNR and CDR2 FQNEAQ (reference sequence). Here the CDR3 reads CASSGIRDSPVETQYF. DNA for the CDR3: TGTGCCAGCAGCGGAATCCGGGACAGCCCTGTAGAGACCCAGTACTTC.

V and J are TRBV14 and TRBJ2-7, with 7 bases lining up with TRBD2. This CDR3 contains 12 residues. With V trimmed by 3 bases and J by 12 bases, 8 bases remained unmatched. Germline CDR1 and CDR2: SGHDN and FVKESK. The CDR3 reads CASSHGLGRMYV. The CDR3 DNA reads TGTGCCAGCAGCCACGGACTAGGGAGAATGTACGTC.

The gene calls are TRBV27 and TRBJ1-2; 7 nucleotides line up with TRBD1. The CDR3 spans 13 residues. The junction had 4 bases not matched to a gene; V was cut back by 0 bases and J by 9 bases. Germline V gene lookup returns CDR1 MNHEY and CDR2 SMNVEV (reference sequence). CDR3 coding DNA: TGTGCCAGCAGTTTATCTGACAGGGCTAGCTACACCTTC. This sequence encodes CASSLSDRASYTF.

This clone appeared a single time. The chain is built from TRBV10-3 and TRBJ1-1, with D possibly being TRBD1 (6 bases). Trimming left V 3 bases short and J 4 bases short, with 12 bases between. CDR3 length: 14 amino acids. The germline CDR1 and CDR2 sequences are ENHRY and SYGVKD. The CDR3 sequence is CAISDQGGSTEAFF. DNA of the CDR3: TGTGCCATCAGTGACCAAGGGGGAAGCACTGAAGCTTTCTTT.